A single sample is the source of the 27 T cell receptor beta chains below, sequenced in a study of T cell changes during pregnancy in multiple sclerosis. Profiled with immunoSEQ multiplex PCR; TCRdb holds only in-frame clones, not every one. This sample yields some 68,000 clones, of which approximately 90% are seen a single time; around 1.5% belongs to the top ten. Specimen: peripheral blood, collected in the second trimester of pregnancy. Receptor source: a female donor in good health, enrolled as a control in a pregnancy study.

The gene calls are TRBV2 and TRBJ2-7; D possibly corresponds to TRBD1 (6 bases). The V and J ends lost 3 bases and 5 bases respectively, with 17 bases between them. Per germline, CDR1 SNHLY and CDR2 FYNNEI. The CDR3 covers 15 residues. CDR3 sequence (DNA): TGTGCCAGCAGTGATGAAAGGACAGTCTCGGACGAGCAGTACTTC. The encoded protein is CASSDERTVSDEQYF.

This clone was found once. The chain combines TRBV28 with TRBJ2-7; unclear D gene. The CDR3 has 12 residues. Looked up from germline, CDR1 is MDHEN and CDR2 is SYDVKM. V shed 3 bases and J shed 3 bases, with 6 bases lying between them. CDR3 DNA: TGTGCCAGCAGTTTTCAGAACTACGAGCAGTACTTC. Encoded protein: CASSFQNYEQYF.

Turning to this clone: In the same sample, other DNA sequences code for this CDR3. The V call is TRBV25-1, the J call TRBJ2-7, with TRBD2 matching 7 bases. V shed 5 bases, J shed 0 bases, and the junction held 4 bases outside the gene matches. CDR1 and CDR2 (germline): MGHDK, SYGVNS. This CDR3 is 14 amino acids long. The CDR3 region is CASSLAASSYEQYF. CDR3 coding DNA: TGTGCCAGCAGTCTAGCGGCGAGCTCCTACGAGCAGTACTTC.

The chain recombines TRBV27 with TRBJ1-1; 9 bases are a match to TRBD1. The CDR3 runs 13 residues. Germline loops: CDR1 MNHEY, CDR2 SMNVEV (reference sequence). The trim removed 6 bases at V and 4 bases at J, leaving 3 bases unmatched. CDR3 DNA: TGTGCCAGCAGCCACAGGGGGCCCACTGAAGCTTTCTTT. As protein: CASSHRGPTEAFF.

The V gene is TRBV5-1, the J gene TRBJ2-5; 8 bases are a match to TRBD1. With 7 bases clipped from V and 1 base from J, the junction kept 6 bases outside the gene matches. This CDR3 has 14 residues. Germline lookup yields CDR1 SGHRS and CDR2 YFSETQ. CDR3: CASRPQGAQETQYF. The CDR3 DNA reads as TGCGCCAGCCGTCCCCAGGGGGCCCAAGAGACCCAGTACTTC.

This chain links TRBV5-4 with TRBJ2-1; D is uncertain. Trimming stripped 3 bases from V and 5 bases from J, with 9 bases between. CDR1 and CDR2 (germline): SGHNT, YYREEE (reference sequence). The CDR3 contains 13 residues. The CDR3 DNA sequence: TGTGCCAGCAGCTCCTCCCGGGACAATGAGCAGTTCTTC. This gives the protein CASSSSRDNEQFF.

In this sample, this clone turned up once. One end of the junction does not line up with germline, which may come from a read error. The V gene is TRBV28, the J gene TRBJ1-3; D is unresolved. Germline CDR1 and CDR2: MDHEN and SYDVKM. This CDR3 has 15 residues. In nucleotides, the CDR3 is TGTGTCAGCGGGTTAGAGGGCAGCTCTGGAAACACCATATATTTT. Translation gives CVSGLEGSSGNTIYF.

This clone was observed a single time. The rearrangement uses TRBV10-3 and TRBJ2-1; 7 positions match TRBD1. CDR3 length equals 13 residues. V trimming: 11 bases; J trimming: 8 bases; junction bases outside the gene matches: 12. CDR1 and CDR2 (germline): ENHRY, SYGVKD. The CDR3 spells CAGRTGLKDEQFF. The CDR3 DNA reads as TGTGCCGGCCGGACAGGTTTGAAGGATGAGCAGTTCTTC.

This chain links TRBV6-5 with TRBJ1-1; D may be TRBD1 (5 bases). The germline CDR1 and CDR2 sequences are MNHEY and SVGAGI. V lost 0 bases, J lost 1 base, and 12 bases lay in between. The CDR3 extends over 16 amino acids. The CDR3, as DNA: TGTGCCAGCAGTTACTCCCTCCATGACAGGAACACTGAAGCTTTCTTT. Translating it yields CASSYSLHDRNTEAFF.

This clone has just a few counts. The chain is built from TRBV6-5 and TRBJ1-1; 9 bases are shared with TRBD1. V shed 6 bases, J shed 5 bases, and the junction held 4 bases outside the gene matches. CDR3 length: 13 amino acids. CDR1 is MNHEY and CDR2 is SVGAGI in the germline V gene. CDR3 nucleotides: TGTGCCAGCAGCCGGACAGGGGCGACTGAAGCTTTCTTT. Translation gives CASSRTGATEAFF.

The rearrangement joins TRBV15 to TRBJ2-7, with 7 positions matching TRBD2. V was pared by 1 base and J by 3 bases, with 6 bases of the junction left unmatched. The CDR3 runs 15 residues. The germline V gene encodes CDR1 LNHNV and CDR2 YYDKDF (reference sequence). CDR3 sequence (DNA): TGTGCCACCAGCAGAGGAAGGGAGGGAGTCTACGAGCAGTACTTC. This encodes CATSRGREGVYEQYF.

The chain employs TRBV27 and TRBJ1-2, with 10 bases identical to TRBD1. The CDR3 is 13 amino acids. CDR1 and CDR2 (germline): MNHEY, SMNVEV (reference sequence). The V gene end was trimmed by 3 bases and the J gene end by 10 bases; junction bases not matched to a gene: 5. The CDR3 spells CASSLGQGLTYTF. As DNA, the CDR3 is TGTGCCAGCAGTTTGGGACAGGGGCTCACCTACACCTTC.

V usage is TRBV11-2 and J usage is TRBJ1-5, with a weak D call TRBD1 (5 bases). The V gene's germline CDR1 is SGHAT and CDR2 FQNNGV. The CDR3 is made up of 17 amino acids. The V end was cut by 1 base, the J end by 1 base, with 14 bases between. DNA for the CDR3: TGTGCCAGCAGCTTAGGAGCGGGATCAGGGAGCAATCAGCCCCAGCATTTT. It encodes CASSLGAGSGSNQPQHF.

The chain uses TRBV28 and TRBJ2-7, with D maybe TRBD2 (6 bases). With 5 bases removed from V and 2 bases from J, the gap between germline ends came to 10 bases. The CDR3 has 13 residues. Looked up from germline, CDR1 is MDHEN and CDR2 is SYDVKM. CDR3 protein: CASSQAGTYEQYF. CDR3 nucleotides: TGTGCCAGCAGTCAAGCGGGTACCTACGAGCAGTACTTC.

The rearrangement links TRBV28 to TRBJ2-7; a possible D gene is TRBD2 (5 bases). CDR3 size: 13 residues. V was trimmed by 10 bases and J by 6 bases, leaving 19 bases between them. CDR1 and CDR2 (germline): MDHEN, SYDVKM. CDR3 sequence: CATHPPGKPEQYF. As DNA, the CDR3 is TGTGCCACCCACCCCCCGGGGAAACCCGAGCAGTACTTC. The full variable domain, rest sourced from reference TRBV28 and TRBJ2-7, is DVKVTQSSRYLVKRTGEKVFLECVQDMDHENMFWYRQDPGLGLRLIYFSYDVKMKEKGDIPEGYSVSREKKERFSLILESASTNQTSMYLCATHPPGKPEQYFGPGTRLTVT.

The chain's CDR3 is CASRQPGQGFEQYF. CDR3 bases: TGCGCCAGCAGGCAACCGGGACAGGGCTTCGAGCAGTACTTC. The chain links TRBV5-1 to TRBJ2-7, with 9 bases aligning to TRBD1. The CDR3 covers 14 residues. Germline V lookup: CDR1 SGHRS, CDR2 YFSETQ. V dropped 5 bases and J dropped 6; count of bases not matched to a gene: 9.

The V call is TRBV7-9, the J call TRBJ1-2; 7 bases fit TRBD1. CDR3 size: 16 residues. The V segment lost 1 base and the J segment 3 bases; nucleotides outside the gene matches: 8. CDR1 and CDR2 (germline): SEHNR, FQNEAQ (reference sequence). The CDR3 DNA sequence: TGTGCCAGCAGCTTAGGCACAGGGGTAAGGGACTATGGCTACACCTTC. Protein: CASSLGTGVRDYGYTF.

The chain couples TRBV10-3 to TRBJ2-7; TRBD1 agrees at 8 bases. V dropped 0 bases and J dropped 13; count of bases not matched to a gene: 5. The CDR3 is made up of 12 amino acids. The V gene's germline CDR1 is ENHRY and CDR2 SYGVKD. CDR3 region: CAISESTGENYF. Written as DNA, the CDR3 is TGTGCCATCAGTGAGTCGACAGGGGAGAATTACTTC.

The CDR3 protein is CAGRNREGTEQYF. In nucleotides, the CDR3 is TGTGCGGGGAGAAACAGGGAAGGGACGGAGCAGTACTTC. The chain joins TRBV6-1 to TRBJ2-7; D possibly corresponds to TRBD1 (6 bases). The CDR3 has 13 residues. Per germline, CDR1 MNHNS and CDR2 SASEGT.

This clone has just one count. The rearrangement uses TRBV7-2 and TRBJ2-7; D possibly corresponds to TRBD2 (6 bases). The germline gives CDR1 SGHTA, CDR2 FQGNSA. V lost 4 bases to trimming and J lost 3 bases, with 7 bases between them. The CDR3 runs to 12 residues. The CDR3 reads CASSSGLYEQYF. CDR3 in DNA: TGTGCCAGCAGCTCGGGACTCTACGAGCAGTACTTC.

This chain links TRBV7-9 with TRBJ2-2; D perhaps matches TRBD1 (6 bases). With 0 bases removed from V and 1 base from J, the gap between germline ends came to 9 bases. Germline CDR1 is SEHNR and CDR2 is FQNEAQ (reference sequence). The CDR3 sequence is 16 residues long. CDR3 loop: CASSLAGHKNTGELFF. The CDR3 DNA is TGTGCCAGCAGCTTAGCGGGACATAAGAACACCGGGGAGCTGTTTTTT.

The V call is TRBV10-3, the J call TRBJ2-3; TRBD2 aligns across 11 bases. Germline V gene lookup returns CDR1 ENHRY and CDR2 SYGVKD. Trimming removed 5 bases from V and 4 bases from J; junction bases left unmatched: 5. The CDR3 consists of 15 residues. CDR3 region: CAISLAGGIADTQYF. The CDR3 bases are TGTGCCATCAGTTTAGCGGGAGGGATAGCAGATACGCAGTATTTT.

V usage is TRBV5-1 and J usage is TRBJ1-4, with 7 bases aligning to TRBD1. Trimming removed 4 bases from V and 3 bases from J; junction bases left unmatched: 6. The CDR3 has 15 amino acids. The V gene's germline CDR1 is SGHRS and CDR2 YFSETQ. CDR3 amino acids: CASSRRQGANEKLFF. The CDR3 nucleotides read TGCGCCAGCAGCAGGAGACAGGGAGCTAATGAAAAACTGTTTTTT.

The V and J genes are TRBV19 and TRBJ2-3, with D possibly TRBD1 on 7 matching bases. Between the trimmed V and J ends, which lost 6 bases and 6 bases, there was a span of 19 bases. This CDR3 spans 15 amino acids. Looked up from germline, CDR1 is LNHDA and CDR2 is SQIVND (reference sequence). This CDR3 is CASSRATGRGDTQYF. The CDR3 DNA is TGTGCCAGTAGCCGAGCGACAGGGCGGGGCGATACGCAGTATTTT.

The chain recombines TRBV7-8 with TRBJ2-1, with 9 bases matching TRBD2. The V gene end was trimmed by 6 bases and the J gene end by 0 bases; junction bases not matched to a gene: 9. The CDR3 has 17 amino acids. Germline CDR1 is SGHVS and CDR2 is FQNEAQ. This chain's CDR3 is CASSPGLARRSYNEQFF. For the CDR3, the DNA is TGTGCCAGCAGTCCCGGACTAGCGAGACGCTCCTACAATGAGCAGTTCTTC. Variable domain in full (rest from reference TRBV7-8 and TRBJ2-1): GAGVSQSPRYKVAKRGQDVALRCDPISGHVSLFWYQQALGQGPEFLTYFQNEAQLDKSGLPSDRFFAERPEGSVSTLKIQRTQQEDSAVYLCASSPGLARRSYNEQFFGPGTRLTVL.

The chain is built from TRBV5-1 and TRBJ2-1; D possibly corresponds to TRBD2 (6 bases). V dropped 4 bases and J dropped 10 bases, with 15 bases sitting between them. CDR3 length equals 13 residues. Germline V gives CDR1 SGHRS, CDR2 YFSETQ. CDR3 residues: CASSHAGTGEQFF. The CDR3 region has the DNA TGCGCCAGCAGCCACGCCGGGACTGGAGAGCAGTTCTTC.

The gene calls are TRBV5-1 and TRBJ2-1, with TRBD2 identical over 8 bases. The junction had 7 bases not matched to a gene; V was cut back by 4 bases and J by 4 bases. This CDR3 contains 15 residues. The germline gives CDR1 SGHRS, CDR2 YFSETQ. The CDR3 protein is CASSETSGAYNEQFF. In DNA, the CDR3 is TGCGCCAGCAGCGAAACTAGCGGAGCTTACAATGAGCAGTTCTTC.